This TCR beta chain appears in the sequencing data of a study of beta chain features in type 1 diabetes. Study-level points and caveats: Type 1 diabetes patients had TCRB CDR3s that were shorter (moderately but significantly so) in all four CD4+ subsets. cDNA-based sequencing might over-represent cells highly expressing TCR.

A few counts support this clone. Its antigen is currently unknown. Germline assignment: CDR1 LGHNA and CDR2 YNFKEQ. The CDR3 totals 16 residues. The junction had 5 bases not matched to a gene; V was cut back by 0 bases and J by 6 bases. Sequenced material consisted of expressed TCRB transcripts (all of the isolated RNA was reverse transcribed). Only in-frame clones appear in the TCRdb table, and some are missing; sequencing was by immunoSEQ multiplex PCR. This table has roughly 300,000 clones, 7% to 9% appearing once. The sequence came from a woman between 18 and 29 years old in good health. This chain uses TRBV4-2 with TRBJ2-2, with 9 bases aligning to TRBD2. Sequencing was done on a sample of central memory CD4+ T cells from blood. CDR3 nucleotide sequence: TGTGCCAGCAGCCAAGAAACCGGGACTAGCTCCGGGGAGCTGTTTTTT. It specifies CASSQETGTSSGELFF.